This T cell receptor (beta chain) stems from a study of T-cell reconstitution after alpha-beta-depleted transplantation in children (dated by TCRdb to the mid-2010s). General notes on the study: Using TCR repertoire profiling, the study followed T-cell immune reconstitution in a quantitative way in children after TCRalphabeta/CD19-depleted allogeneic hematopoietic cell transplantation.

The sample holds many counts of this clonotype. Its binding antigen is unknown. There are no base qualities to consult, and no much larger clone falls within one base. The germline V gene (reference sequence) gives CDR1 as DFQATT and CDR2 as SNEGSKA. From the cysteine through the phenylalanine, the CDR3 covers 16 amino acids. CDR3 DNA only is kept here, 48 bases in frame from base 1. The junction shows trimming of 0 bases on V and 7 bases on J, and the gene matches do not reach 9 bases of it. The receptor library was made with PCR. The sequencer listed for this sample is Illumina HiSeq 2500. TCR library preparation used molecular barcoding, with unique molecular identifiers applied to normalize quantification of the TCRbeta repertoire. Through fastp at Q25 and MiXCR, TCRdb rebuilt clones from the public reads, retaining in-frame beta chains. Each CDR3 protein appears once, grouped with its most common genes and DNA. The sample table lists some 600,000 distinct CDR3 sequences, 16% of them with a count of one. The ten largest clones take up 1.1% of the sample.

This chain joins TRBV20-1 to TRBJ1-6; 7 bases in between match TRBD1. Sample: PBMCs from the stem cell graft donor, taken from the stem cell graft. The sequence was collected from a human donor who donated a stem cell graft to a child with acute myeloid leukemia. At the DNA level, the sequence is TGCAGTGCTAGAGATTACCGGGACAGTCCAAATTCACCCCTCCACTTT. Translated, it gives CSARDYRDSPNSPLHF.